These 20 T cell receptor beta chains were sequenced from one sample in a study of shared clonotypes between healthy human individuals. Some clones are missing from TCRdb's copy, which holds only in-frame ones; the method was immunoSEQ multiplex PCR. The table lists over 1.5 million clones, nearly 99% of them singletons. Sequenced material: naive CD4+ T cells sorted from blood. Subset meaning: CD45RA+ positively selected. Every receptor here comes from a man younger than 40 in good health.

V gene TRBV7-9 combines with J gene TRBJ1-1, with 9 nucleotides matching TRBD1. Looked up from germline, CDR1 is SEHNR and CDR2 is FQNEAQ (reference sequence). The J segment lost 1 base and the V segment lost 5 bases, leaving 8 bases of the junction unmatched. The CDR3 loop spans 16 amino acids. The CDR3: CASSLDRGIRNTEAFF. The CDR3 DNA reads as TGTGCCAGCAGCCTGGACAGGGGTATTAGGAACACTGAAGCTTTCTTT. Full variable domain (remainder filled in from reference TRBV7-9 and TRBJ1-1): DTGVSQNPRHKITKRGQNVTFRCDPISEHNRLYWYRQTLGQGPEFLTYFQNEAQLEKSRLLSDRFSAERPKGSFSTLEIQRTEQGDSAMYLCASSLDRGIRNTEAFFGQGTRLTVV.

This chain joins TRBV19 and TRBJ1-4, with D perhaps TRBD1 (6 bases). The CDR3 runs to 14 residues. Between the trimmed V and J ends, which lost 6 bases and 7 bases, there was a span of 15 bases. Germline CDR1 reads LNHDA; CDR2 reads SQIVND (reference sequence). CDR3 nucleotides: TGTGCCAGTAGAAGAGGGGGAGAGATTGAAAAACTGTTTTTT. Translation gives CASRRGGEIEKLFF.

V gene TRBV9 combines with J gene TRBJ1-3; weak D call: TRBD1 (5 bases). Between the trimmed V and J ends, which lost 7 bases and 2 bases, there was a span of 16 bases. The germline gives CDR1 SGDLS, CDR2 YYNGEE. The CDR3 is made up of 15 amino acids. CDR3 loop: CASSSGGTTGNTIYF. The DNA of the CDR3 is TGTGCCAGCTCCTCCGGGGGTACAACTGGAAACACCATATATTTT.

This CDR3 reads CASSKDRVGAYEQYF. In DNA form, the CDR3 reads TGTGCCAGCAGCAAAGACAGGGTAGGCGCCTACGAGCAGTACTTC. The rearrangement uses TRBV21-1 and TRBJ2-7; TRBD1 is taken as the D call from the table, unchecked against the DNA. TRBV21-1 is termed a pseudogene. CDR3 length equals 15 residues.

The chain has TRBV28 and TRBJ2-7; D not resolved. The V end lost 5 bases, the J end lost 4 bases, and 15 bases lay between the germline ends. From germline, CDR1 is MDHEN and CDR2 SYDVKM. This CDR3 is 14 amino acids long. In DNA form, the CDR3 reads TGTGCCAGCAGTCGAAGGGTAAACGGGTACGAGCAGTACTTC. Translation gives CASSRRVNGYEQYF.

This chain joins TRBV6-6 and TRBJ2-7; the D is unclear. CDR1 is MNHNY, CDR2 SVGAGI, per germline (reference sequence). The ends were cut back, 6 bases at V and 6 bases at J, with 15 bases in the middle. CDR3 size: 13 residues. The CDR3 loop reads CASRDPTLPEQYF. In nucleotides, the CDR3 is TGTGCCAGCAGGGACCCAACCCTCCCCGAGCAGTACTTC.

On this clone: Other DNA sequences in the same sample also yield this CDR3. The chain combines TRBV9 with TRBJ1-1, with 7 bases fitting TRBD1. The germline V gene has CDR1 SGDLS and CDR2 YYNGEE. This CDR3 spans 13 amino acids. Trimming at V came to 0 bases and at J to 4 bases, leaving 0 bases not matched to a gene. Here the CDR3 DNA reads TGTGCCAGCAGCGTAGGACAGGGCACTGAAGCTTTCTTT. Encoded protein: CASSVGQGTEAFF.

V usage is TRBV5-1 and J usage is TRBJ1-1; 7 bases are a match to TRBD1. The V gene's germline CDR1 is SGHRS and CDR2 YFSETQ. The CDR3 contains 15 residues. The junction had 10 bases not matched to a gene; V was cut back by 0 bases and J by 8 bases. The CDR3 region has the DNA TGCGCCAGCAGCTTGGCCGCTCTCGGGGGACAGGAAGCTTTCTTT. Its protein is CASSLAALGGQEAFF.

The rearrangement joins TRBV6-6 to TRBJ1-2; D might be TRBD1 (5 bases). The CDR3 runs to 16 residues. The V gene's germline CDR1 is MNHNY and CDR2 SVGAGI (reference sequence). Trimming shortened V by 4 bases and J by 1 base, and 16 bases separated the two germline ends. The CDR3 DNA is TGTGCCAGCAGTTCCATGGGACTGCGCAATAACTATGGCTACACCTTC. Translating it yields CASSSMGLRNNYGYTF.

The V and J genes are TRBV7-2 and TRBJ1-2, with D unresolved. The ends were cut back, 1 base at V and 5 bases at J, with 5 bases in the middle. Germline assignment: CDR1 SGHTA and CDR2 FQGNSA. CDR3 length: 12 residues. This chain's CDR3 is CASSLDLYGYTF. The CDR3 DNA sequence: TGTGCCAGCAGCTTAGACCTATATGGCTACACCTTC.

V gene TRBV28 combines with J gene TRBJ1-2, with 7 bases identical to TRBD1. V was pared by 8 bases and J by 5 bases, with 11 bases of the junction left unmatched. CDR1 is MDHEN, CDR2 SYDVKM, per germline. The length of the CDR3 is 14 residues. CDR3 DNA sequence: TGTGCCAGCGTACAGGGGCCCTTTCCTTATGGCTACACCTTC. The encoded protein is CASVQGPFPYGYTF.

The rearrangement joins TRBV5-1 to TRBJ1-5, with D maybe TRBD1 (6 bases). This CDR3 comprises 17 residues. CDR1 SGHRS and CDR2 YFSETQ come from the germline V gene. Trimming left V 4 bases short and J 1 base short, with 18 bases between. The CDR3 DNA reads TGCGCCAGCAGCACTCGGGACAATTCGAGGAGCAATCAGCCCCAGCATTTT. This encodes CASSTRDNSRSNQPQHF.

J is TRBJ2-5 and V is TRBV29-1; D call uncertain. The CDR3 consists of 12 residues. Germline V gene data show CDR1 as SQVTM and CDR2 as ANQGSEA. Trimming stripped 3 bases from V and 2 bases from J, with 7 bases between. The CDR3 DNA is TGCAGCGTTGAGCAGAATCAAGAGACCCAGTACTTC. Its translation is CSVEQNQETQYF.

The chain has TRBV5-1 and TRBJ1-3; maybe TRBD1 (6 bases). Per germline, CDR1 SGHRS and CDR2 YFSETQ. The CDR3 runs to 17 residues. V dropped 0 bases and J dropped 0 bases, with 13 bases sitting between them. Here the CDR3 DNA reads TGCGCCAGCAGCTTGGTTACGGGGGCAGCCTCTGGAAACACCATATATTTT. Its protein product is CASSLVTGAASGNTIYF.

The chain joins TRBV29-1 to TRBJ1-2, with D possibly being TRBD1 (5 bases). The V end was cut by 3 bases, the J end by 4 bases, with 6 bases between. This CDR3 has 11 residues. From germline, CDR1 is SQVTM and CDR2 ANQGSEA. CDR3 sequence: CSVDRAYGYTF. The CDR3 DNA follows: TGCAGCGTTGACAGGGCCTATGGCTACACCTTC.

The chain links TRBV4-1 to TRBJ2-7; tentative D call: TRBD1 (6 bases). The length of the CDR3 is 14 residues. The germline V gene encodes CDR1 MGHRA and CDR2 YSYEKL. V gave up 5 bases and J gave up 3 bases, with 14 bases separating them. The CDR3, as DNA: TGCGCCAGCAGCGTAGGACAGCAGAACTACGAGCAGTACTTC. As protein: CASSVGQQNYEQYF.

This sequence joins TRBV7-6 and TRBJ2-7, with D unclear. V was pared by 5 bases and J by 0 bases, with 14 bases between. Germline values: CDR1 SGHVS, CDR2 FNYEAQ. This CDR3 spans 15 amino acids. The CDR3: CASSALHTPSYEQYF. The DNA of the CDR3 is TGTGCCAGCAGCGCCTTACACACCCCCTCCTACGAGCAGTACTTC. The full variable domain, its missing parts supplied by reference TRBV7-6 and TRBJ2-7, is GAGVSQSPRYKVTKRGQDVALRCDPISGHVSLYWYRQALGQGPEFLTYFNYEAQQDKSGLPNDRFSAERPEGSISTLTIQRTEQRDSAMYRCASSALHTPSYEQYFGPGTRLTVT.

The chain joins TRBV7-8 to TRBJ1-5; no definite D call. CDR1 SGHVS and CDR2 FQNEAQ come from the germline V gene. The germline V and J ends were trimmed by 1 base and 7 bases, with 14 bases remaining between them. The CDR3 spans 15 residues. The CDR3 loop reads CASSLVVNGYQPQHF. CDR3 nucleotides: TGTGCCAGCAGCTTAGTGGTTAACGGGTACCAGCCCCAGCATTTT.

With respect to this clone: Other DNA sequences in this specimen translate into the identical CDR3. V gene TRBV20-1 combines with J gene TRBJ2-1; no reliable D call. Trimming pared 1 base from V and 6 bases from J, leaving 4 bases between. This CDR3 comprises 11 residues. Germline V gives CDR1 DFQATT, CDR2 SNEGSKA (reference sequence). CDR3 nucleotide sequence: TGCAGTGCTAGAGTAGTCAATGAGCAGTTCTTC. It yields the protein CSARVVNEQFF.

The count of this clone is one. The chain is built from TRBV7-8 and TRBJ2-7; 7 nucleotides align to TRBD1. This CDR3 contains 15 residues. Germline V CDR1 and CDR2: SGHVS, FQNEAQ. The junction had 8 bases not matched to a gene; V was cut back by 4 bases and J by 2 bases. The CDR3 DNA sequence: TGTGCCAGCAGCTCGGTCCCGGGACAGACCTACGAGCAGTACTTC. Residues: CASSSVPGQTYEQYF.